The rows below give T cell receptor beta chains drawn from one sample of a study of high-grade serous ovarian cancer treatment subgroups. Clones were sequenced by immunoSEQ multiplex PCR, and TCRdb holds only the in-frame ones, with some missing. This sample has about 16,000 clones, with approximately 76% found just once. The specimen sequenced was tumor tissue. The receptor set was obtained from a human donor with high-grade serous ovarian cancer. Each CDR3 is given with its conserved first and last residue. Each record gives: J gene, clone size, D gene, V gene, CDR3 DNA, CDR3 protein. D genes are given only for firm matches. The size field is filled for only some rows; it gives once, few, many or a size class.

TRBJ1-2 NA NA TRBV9 TGTGCCAGCAGCGAACCCGGGACACCCTATGGCTACACCTTC CASSEPGTPYGYTF
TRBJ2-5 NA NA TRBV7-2 TGTGCCAGCAGCTTCCAAGAGACCCAGTACTTC CASSFQETQYF
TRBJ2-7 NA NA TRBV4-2 TGTGCCAGCAGCCCCAGCTCCTACGAGCAGTACTTC CASSPSSYEQYF
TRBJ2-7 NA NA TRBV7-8 TGTGCCAGCAGCTTAGAGGGCGGGGACGAGTACGAGCAGTACTTC CASSLEGGDEYEQYF
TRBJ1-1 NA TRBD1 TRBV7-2 TGTGCCAGCAGCTTCCAGGGGGCGAACACTGAAGCTTTCTTT CASSFQGANTEAFF
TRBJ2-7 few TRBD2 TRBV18 TGTGCCAGCTCACCACTGGTTAGCGGGAAATACGAGCAGTACTTC CASSPLVSGKYEQYF
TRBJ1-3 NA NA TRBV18 TGTGCCAGCTCACCACAGCGGCAGGGTGGAAACACCATATATTTT CASSPQRQGGNTIYF
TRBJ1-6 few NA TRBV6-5 TGTGCCAGCAGTTACTCGGGCAGGGATAATTCACCCCTCCACTTT CASSYSGRDNSPLHF
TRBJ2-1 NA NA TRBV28 TGTGCCAGCAGTCCTCGGAGTGAGCAGTTCTTC CASSPRSEQFF
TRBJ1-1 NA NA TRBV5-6 TGTGCCAGCAGCCACAAAAAGGGTGCGAACACTGAAGCTTTCTTT CASSHKKGANTEAFF
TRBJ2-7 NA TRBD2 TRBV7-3 TGTGCCAGCAGCTTAGCGGGGGGACTAGGAACCTACGAGCAGTACTTC CASSLAGGLGTYEQYF
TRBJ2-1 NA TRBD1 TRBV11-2 TGTGCCAGCAGCGCCACAGGGGTACTTTACAATGAGCAGTTCTTC CASSATGVLYNEQFF
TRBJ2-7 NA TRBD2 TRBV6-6 TGTGCCAGCAGTTACCGCGGGGGAAGGGTCGACGAGCAGTACTTC CASSYRGGRVDEQYF
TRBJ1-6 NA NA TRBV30 TGTGCCTGGAGGTTGACAGCTCCGAGCTCCTATAATTCACCCCTCCACTTT CAWRLTAPSSYNSPLHF
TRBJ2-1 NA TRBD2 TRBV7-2 TGTGCCAGCAGTCGCCCCGGGACTAGCGGGGGGGGTGAGCAGTTCTTC CASSRPGTSGGGEQFF
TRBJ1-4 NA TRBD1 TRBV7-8 TGTGCCAGCAGCCGTTGGAGGGGGCGAGGTGAAAAACTGTTTTTT CASSRWRGRGEKLFF